Below are 3 T cell receptor beta chains sequenced from a single sample in a study of blood T cell repertoires in COVID-19. The protocol was immunoSEQ multiplex PCR, while the TCRdb copy is restricted to in-frame clones and leaves out a portion. The sample carries fewer than 400,000 clones, approximately 88% recorded once. Input material: PBMCs or T cells enriched from blood (not recorded which). All receptors derive from a woman aged 18-29 years who had recovered from COVID-19.

This chain connects TRBV10-3 to TRBJ1-1; perhaps TRBD1 as D (5 bases). V was cut by 2 bases and J by 2 bases, with 15 bases left in between. The CDR3 runs to 16 residues. CDR1 is ENHRY, CDR2 SYGVKD, per germline. The CDR3 DNA reads TGTGCCATCAGTGAGCCCCCGACAGCCCACAACACTGAAGCTTTCTTT. This gives the protein CAISEPPTAHNTEAFF.

The chain is built from TRBV6-2 or TRBV6-3 and TRBJ1-2; tentatively, D is TRBD1 (6 bases). V dropped 4 bases and J dropped 8 bases, with 17 bases sitting between them. Germline loops: CDR1 MNHEY, CDR2 SVGEGT. The CDR3 sequence is 14 residues long. CDR3 residues: CASSLLRLTGGYTF. In DNA form, the CDR3 reads TGTGCCAGCAGTTTACTCCGATTGACAGGCGGCTACACCTTC.

This chain uses TRBV28 with TRBJ2-7, with 9 nucleotides matching TRBD2. The CDR3 consists of 15 residues. In germline, CDR1 is MDHEN, CDR2 SYDVKM. The junction had 10 bases not matched to a gene; V was cut back by 5 bases and J by 5 bases. CDR3 DNA sequence: TGTGCCAGCAGTCTATCGGGCGGGGGGGTCGACGAGCAGTACTTC. Protein sequence: CASSLSGGGVDEQYF.